This TCR beta chain was captured in a study of T cells in Graves' hyperthyroidism and ophthalmopathy. CDR3 length equals 14 residues. From germline, CDR1 is GTSNPN and CDR2 SVGIG (reference sequence). J lost 4 bases, V lost 0 bases, and 3 bases had no gene match. Amplification of TCR beta CDR3 regions was performed using RNA transcripts as template. TCR CDR3 underwent first-round RT-PCR with the HTBI primer set. TCRdb used MiXCR to reprocess the multiplex PCR reads, holding one entry per CDR3 protein. This table has about 560,000 distinct CDR3 sequences, 11% to 15% appearing once. This clonotype was detected many times.

This sequence originates from a middle-aged woman with Graves' hyperthyroidism. Sequenced sample: blood. The gene calls are TRBV30 and TRBJ1-5, with 7 nucleotides matching TRBD1. CDR3 in DNA: TGTGCCTGGAGTGTCGGACAGGTTAATCAGCCCCAGCATTTT. Amino acids: CAWSVGQVNQPQHF. The full variable domain, its missing parts supplied by reference TRBV30 and TRBJ1-5, is SQTIHQWPATLVQPVGSPLSLECTVEGTSNPNLYWYRQAAGRGLQLLFYSVGIGQISSEVPQNLSASRPQDRQFILSSKKLLLSDSGFYLCAWSVGQVNQPQHFGDGTRLSIL.